The clone carrying this T cell receptor beta chain has just a few counts. The CDR3 consists of 16 residues. V lost 2 bases to trimming and J lost 4 bases, with 17 bases between them. Germline V gives CDR1 KGHSH, CDR2 LQKENI. The repertoire was sequenced with immunoSEQ multiplex PCR; TCRdb's copy has only in-frame clones and lacks some. The sample lists approximately 150,000 clones, 94% seen once, with over 10% in the top ten. The sample comes from a study of control samples from healthy donors and cancer patients. The sequence was collected from a man aged 35-49 years in good health. The chain has TRBV18 and TRBJ1-1; maybe TRBD1 (5 bases). The sequencing input was blood. The CDR3 sequence is CASSPSWAGTGTEAFF. The CDR3, as DNA: TGTGCCAGCTCACCAAGTTGGGCAGGGACGGGCACTGAAGCTTTCTTT. Supplemented by reference TRBV18 and TRBJ1-1, the full variable domain reads NAGVMQNPRHLVRRRGQEARLRCSPMKGHSHVYWYRQLPEEGLKFMVYLQKENIIDESGMPKERFSAEFPKEGPSILRIQQVVRGDSAAYFCASSPSWAGTGTEAFFGQGTRLTVV.